This T cell receptor (beta chain) appears in the sequencing data of a study of T cell clonality in common variable immunodeficiency. At least ten counts were recorded for this clone. What it recognizes is unknown. Overall study results and limits: The cause of increased CVID clonality remains unclear without subpopulation sequencing. Compared with healthy controls, CVID subjects showed increased TCRbeta clonality, mostly in about a third. Patient heterogeneity in the CVID cohort limited correlations between repertoire features and clinical complications.

Most patients and controls had Caucasian heritage. Method: immunoSEQ multiplex PCR; TCRdb's copy keeps in-frame clones and lacks some. Sampling found around 57,000 clones, none seen once. The source of this sequence is a person aged 18 to 75 in good health. Sequenced input: peripheral blood mononuclear cells.

The covered CDR3 bases are TGCAGTGCTAGGGGGCTAGCGGGAGATGGAGGTACG. Amino acid sequence: CSARGLAGDGGT. The complete CDR3 sequence is CSARGLAGDGGTQYF. The V call is TRBV20-1, the J call TRBJ2-3, with TRBD2 matching over 10 bases. Read coverage stops 3 residues before the CDR3 terminus; the germline J gene supplies the remainder. The CDR3 covers 15 residues. V was pared by 3 bases and J by 8 bases, with 11 bases of the junction left unmatched. From germline, CDR1 is DFQATT and CDR2 SNEGSKA (reference sequence).